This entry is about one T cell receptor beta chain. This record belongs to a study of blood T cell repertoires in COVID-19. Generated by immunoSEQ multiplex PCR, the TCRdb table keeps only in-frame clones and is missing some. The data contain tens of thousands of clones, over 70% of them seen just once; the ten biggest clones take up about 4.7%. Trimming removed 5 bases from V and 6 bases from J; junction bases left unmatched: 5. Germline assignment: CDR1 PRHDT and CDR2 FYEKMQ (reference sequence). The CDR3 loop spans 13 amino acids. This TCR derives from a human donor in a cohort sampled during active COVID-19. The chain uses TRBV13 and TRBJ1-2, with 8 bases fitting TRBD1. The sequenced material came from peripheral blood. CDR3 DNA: TGTGCCAGCAGCCCCGACAGGGGAGATGGCTACACCTTC. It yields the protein CASSPDRGDGYTF.